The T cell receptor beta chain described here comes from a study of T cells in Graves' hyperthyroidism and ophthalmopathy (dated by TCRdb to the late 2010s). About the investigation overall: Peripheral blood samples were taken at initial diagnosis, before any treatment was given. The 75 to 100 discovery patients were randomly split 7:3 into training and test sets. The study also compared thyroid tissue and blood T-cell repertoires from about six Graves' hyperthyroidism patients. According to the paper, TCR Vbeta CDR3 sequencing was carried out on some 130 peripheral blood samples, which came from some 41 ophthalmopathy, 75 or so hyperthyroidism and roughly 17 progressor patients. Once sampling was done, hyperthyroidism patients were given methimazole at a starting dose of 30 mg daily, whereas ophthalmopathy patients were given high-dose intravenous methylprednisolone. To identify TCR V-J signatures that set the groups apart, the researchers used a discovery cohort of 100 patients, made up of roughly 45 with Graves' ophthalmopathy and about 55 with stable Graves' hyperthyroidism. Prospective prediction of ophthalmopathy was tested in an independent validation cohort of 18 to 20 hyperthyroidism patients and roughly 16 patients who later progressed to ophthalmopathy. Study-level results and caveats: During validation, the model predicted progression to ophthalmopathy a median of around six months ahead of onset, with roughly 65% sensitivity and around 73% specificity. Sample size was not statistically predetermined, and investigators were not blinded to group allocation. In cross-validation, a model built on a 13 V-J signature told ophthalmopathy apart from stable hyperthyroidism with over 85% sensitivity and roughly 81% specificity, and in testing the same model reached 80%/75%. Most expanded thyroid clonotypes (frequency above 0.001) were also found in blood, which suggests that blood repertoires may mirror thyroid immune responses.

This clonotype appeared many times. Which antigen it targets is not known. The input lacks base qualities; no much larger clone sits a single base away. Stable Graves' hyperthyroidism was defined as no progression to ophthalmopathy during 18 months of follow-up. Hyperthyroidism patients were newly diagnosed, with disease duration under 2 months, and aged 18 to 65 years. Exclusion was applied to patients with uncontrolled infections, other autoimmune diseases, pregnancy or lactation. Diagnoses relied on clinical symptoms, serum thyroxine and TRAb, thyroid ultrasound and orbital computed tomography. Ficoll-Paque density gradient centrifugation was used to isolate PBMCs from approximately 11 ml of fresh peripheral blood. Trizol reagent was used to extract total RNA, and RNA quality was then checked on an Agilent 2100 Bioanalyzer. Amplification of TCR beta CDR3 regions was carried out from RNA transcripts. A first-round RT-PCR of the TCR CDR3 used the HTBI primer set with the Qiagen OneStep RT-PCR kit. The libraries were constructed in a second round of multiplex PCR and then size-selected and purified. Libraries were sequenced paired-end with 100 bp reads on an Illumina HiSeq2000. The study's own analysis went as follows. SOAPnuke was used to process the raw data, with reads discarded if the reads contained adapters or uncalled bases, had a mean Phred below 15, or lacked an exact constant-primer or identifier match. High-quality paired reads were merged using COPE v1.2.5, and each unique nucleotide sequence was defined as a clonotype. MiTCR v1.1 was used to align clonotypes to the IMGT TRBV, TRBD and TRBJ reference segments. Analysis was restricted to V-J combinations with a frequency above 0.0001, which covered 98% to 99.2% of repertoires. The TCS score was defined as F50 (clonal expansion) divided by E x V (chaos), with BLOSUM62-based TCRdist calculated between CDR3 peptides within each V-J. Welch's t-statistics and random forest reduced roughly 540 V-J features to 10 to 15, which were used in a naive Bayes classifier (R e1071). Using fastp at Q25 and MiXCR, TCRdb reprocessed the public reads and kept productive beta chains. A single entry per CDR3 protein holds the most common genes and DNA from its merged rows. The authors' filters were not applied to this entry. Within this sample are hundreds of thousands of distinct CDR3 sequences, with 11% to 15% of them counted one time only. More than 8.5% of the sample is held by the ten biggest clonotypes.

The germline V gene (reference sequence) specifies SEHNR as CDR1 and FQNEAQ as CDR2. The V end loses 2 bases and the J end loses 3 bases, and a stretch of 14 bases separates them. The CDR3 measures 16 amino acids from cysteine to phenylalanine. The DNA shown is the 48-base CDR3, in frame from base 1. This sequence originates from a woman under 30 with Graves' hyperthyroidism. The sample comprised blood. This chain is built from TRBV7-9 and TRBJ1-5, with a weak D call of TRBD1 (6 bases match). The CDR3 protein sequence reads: CASSLIKDSFNQPQHF. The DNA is TGTGCCAGCAGCTTAATCAAGGACAGCTTCAATCAGCCCCAGCATTTT.